A selection of T cell receptor beta chains follows, all from one sample in a study of cytomegalovirus exposure and HLA in healthy donors. Sequencing was performed with immunoSEQ multiplex PCR; in TCRdb, only in-frame clones are kept and a portion is missing. The sample lists about 140,000 clones; roughly three quarters were seen once. The sequenced material came from PBMCs. The receptors stem from a male donor in good health and CMV-seronegative. Both conserved end residues are part of each CDR3. D genes are given only for firm matches. A clone size is listed for some rows: how often the clone was seen (once, few, many), or a class if it is expanded.

TRBV29-1,-,TRBD1,TRBJ1-4,CSVYTGATNEKLFF,TGCAGCGTATATACAGGGGCAACTAATGAAAAACTGTTTTTT
TRBV15,once,-,TRBJ1-3,CATSRDRVRNTIYF,TGTGCCACCAGCAGAGACAGGGTCAGAAACACCATATATTTT
TRBV5-1,-,TRBD1,TRBJ2-7,CASSIDPGQEYYEQYF,TGCGCCAGCAGCATCGATCCGGGACAGGAGTACTACGAGCAGTACTTC
TRBV5-1,-,-,TRBJ1-1,CASSLQGGDPTAFF,TGCGCCAGCAGCTTACAGGGAGGGGACCCGACAGCTTTCTTT
TRBV11-3,-,TRBD1,TRBJ2-7,CASSLTGPSEQYF,TGTGCCAGCAGCTTGACAGGGCCCTCCGAGCAGTACTTC
TRBV7-3,-,TRBD2,TRBJ2-1,CASSSSGSAYNEQFF,TGTGCCAGCAGCTCTAGCGGGAGTGCCTACAATGAGCAGTTCTTC
TRBV7-9,-,TRBD2,TRBJ2-7,CASSLEVAGASYEQYF,TGTGCCAGCAGCTTAGAAGTAGCGGGAGCCAGTTACGAGCAGTACTTC
TRBV29-1,-,TRBD2,TRBJ2-1,CSVNPSGSLGDEQFF,TGCAGCGTGAACCCGAGCGGGAGCCTCGGAGATGAGCAGTTCTTC
TRBV6-4,-,TRBD1,TRBJ2-5,CASSDLRDRDKGQYF,TGTGCCAGCAGCGACCTAAGGGACAGGGACAAGGGCCAGTACTTC
TRBV29-1,-,TRBD2,TRBJ2-7,CSTWTSGNYEQYF,TGCAGCACTTGGACTAGCGGGAACTACGAGCAGTACTTC
TRBV2,-,TRBD1,TRBJ1-2,CASRATGVPYGYTF,TGTGCCAGCAGAGCCACAGGGGTGCCCTATGGCTACACCTTC
TRBV5-1,few,-,TRBJ2-2,CASSSPSAANTGELFF,TGCGCCAGCAGCAGCCCTAGCGCAGCGAACACCGGGGAGCTGTTTTTT
TRBV5-1,-,TRBD1,TRBJ2-7,CASSFLGRGYSEQYF,TGCGCCAGCAGCTTCCTGGGCAGGGGGTACAGCGAGCAGTACTTC
TRBV4-1,-,-,TRBJ2-7,CASSLTASYEQYF,TGCGCCAGCAGTCTGACAGCCTCCTACGAGCAGTACTTC
TRBV6-5,-,TRBD2,TRBJ2-3,CASSYSSSGARDTQYF,TGTGCCAGCAGTTACTCGTCTAGCGGGGCGAGAGATACGCAGTATTTT
TRBV29-1,once,-,TRBJ2-2,CSSAVRDTGELFF,TGCAGCTCGGCAGTCCGGGACACCGGGGAGCTGTTTTTT
TRBV19,-,TRBD1,TRBJ1-4,CASLPNQQGAFEKLFF,TGTGCCAGTTTACCAAACCAACAGGGGGCGTTTGAAAAACTGTTTTTT
TRBV4-3,few,TRBD1,TRBJ2-5,CASSQDAGTGGAETQYF,TGCGCCAGCAGCCAAGATGCCGGGACAGGGGGGGCGGAGACCCAGTACTTC